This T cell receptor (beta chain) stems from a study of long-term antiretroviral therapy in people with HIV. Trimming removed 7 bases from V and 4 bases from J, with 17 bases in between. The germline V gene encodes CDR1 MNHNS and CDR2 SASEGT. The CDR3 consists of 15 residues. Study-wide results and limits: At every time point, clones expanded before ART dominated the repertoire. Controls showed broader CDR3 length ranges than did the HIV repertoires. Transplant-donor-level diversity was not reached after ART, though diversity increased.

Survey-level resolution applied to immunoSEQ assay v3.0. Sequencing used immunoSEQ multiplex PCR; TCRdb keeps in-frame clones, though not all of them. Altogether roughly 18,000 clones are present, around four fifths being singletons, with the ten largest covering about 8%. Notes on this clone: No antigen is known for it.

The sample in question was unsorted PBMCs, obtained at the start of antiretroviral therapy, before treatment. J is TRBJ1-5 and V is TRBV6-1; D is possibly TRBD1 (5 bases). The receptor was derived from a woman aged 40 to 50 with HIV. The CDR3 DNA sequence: TGTGCCAGCATACCGGCTGGGACGGCTAATCAGCCCCAGCATTTT. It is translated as CASIPAGTANQPQHF.